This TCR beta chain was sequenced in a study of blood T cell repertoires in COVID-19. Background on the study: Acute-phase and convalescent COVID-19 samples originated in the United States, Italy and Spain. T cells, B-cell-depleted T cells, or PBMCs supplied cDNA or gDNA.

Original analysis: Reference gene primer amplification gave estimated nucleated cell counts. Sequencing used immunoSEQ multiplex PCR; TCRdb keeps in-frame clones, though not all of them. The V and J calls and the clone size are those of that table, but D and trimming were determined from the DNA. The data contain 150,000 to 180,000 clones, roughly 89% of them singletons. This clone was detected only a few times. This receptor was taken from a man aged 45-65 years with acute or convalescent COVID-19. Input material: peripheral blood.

CDR3 residues: CASSPRTGGVGEAFF. The CDR3 coding sequence is TGTGCCAGCAGTCCCCGGACAGGGGGCGTCGGTGAAGCTTTCTTT. The chain is built from TRBV6-6 and TRBJ1-1; 11 bases map to TRBD1. Germline V gene data show CDR1 as MNHNY and CDR2 as SVGAGI (reference sequence). V dropped 5 bases and J dropped 7; count of bases not matched to a gene: 9. The CDR3 is made up of 15 amino acids.